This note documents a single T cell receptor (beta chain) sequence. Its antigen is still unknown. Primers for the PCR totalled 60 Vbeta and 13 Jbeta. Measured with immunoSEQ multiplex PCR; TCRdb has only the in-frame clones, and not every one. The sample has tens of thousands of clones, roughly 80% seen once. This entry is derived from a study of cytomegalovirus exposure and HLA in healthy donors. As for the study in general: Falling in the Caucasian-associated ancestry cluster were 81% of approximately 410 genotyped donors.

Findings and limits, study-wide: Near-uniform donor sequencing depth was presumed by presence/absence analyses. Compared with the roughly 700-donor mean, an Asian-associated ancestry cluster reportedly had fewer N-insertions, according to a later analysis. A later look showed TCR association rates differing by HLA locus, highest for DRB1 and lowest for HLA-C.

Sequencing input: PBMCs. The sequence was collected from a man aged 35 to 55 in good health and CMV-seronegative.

CDR3: CASSRDRETDTQYF. The CDR3 region has the DNA TGTGCCAGCAGCCGGGACAGGGAAACAGATACGCAGTATTTT. The V gene is TRBV25-1, the J gene TRBJ2-3; 9 bases agree with TRBD1. The CDR3 loop spans 14 amino acids. Unmatched junction bases numbered 4, after V lost 6 bases and J lost 3 bases. Germline CDR1 is MGHDK and CDR2 is SYGVNS.